The clone carrying this TCR beta chain was detected many times. A TCRbeta library incorporating unique molecular identifiers was prepared. Each CDR3 protein gets one entry after TCRdb re-called the PCR reads with MiXCR. Among 200,000 to 250,000 distinct CDR3 sequences listed, about 9.2% were seen once. The data originate from a study of T-cell reconstitution after alpha-beta-depleted transplantation in children. Germline V gene lookup returns CDR1 LGHDT and CDR2 YNNKEL (reference sequence). The CDR3 is 15 residues long. V shed 0 bases and J 7 bases; nucleotides not matched to a gene: 6. The sample consisted of PBMCs from the stem cell graft donor, taken from the stem cell graft. The chain has TRBV3-1 and TRBJ2-1; 7 bases map to TRBD1. The source is a human donor who donated a stem cell graft to a child with acute lymphoblastic leukemia. Here the CDR3 reads CASSQDRIRGNEQFF. The CDR3 nucleotides are TGTGCCAGCAGCCAAGATCGGATCAGGGGGAATGAGCAGTTCTTC.